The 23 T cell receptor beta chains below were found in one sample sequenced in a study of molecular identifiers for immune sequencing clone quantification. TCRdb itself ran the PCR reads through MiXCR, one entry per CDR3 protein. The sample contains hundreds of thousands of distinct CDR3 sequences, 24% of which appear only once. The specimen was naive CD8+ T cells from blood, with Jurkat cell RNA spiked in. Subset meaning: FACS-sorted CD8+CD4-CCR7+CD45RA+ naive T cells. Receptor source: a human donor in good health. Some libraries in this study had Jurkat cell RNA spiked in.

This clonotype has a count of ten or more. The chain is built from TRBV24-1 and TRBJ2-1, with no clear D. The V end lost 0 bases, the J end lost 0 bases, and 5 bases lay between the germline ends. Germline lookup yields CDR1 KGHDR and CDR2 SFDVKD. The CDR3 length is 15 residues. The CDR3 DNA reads TGTGCCACCAGTGATTTGGAGGACTCCTACAATGAGCAGTTCTTC. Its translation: CATSDLEDSYNEQFF.

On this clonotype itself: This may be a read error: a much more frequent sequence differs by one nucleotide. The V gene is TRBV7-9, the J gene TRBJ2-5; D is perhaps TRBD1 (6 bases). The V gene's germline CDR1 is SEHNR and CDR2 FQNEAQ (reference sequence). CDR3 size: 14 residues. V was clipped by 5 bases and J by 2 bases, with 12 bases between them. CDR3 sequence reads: CASSAPGEQETQYF. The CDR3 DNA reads TGTGCCAGCAGCGCTCCAGGGGAGCAAGAGACCCAGTACTTC.

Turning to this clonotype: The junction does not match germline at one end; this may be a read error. The CDR3 nucleotides read TGTGCCAGCAGCTTAACCGGGAGTTTGACAGATAAGCAGTATTTT. Its translation: CASSLTGSLTDKQYF. The chain has TRBV7-3 and TRBJ2-3; perhaps TRBD2 as D (6 bases). This CDR3 region has 15 residues. Germline V CDR1 and CDR2: SGHTA, FQGTGA.

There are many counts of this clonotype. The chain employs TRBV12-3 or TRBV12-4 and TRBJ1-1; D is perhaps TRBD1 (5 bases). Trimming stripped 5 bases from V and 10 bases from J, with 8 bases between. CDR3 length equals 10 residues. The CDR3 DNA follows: TGTGCCAGCAGTAGGGGTTTAGCTTTCTTT. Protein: CASSRGLAFF.

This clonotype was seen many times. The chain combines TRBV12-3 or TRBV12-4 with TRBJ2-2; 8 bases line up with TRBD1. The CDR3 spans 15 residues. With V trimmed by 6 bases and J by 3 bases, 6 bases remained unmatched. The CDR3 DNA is TGTGCCAGCAGGGTCCTGACAGGGGACACCGGGGAGCTGTTTTTT. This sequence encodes CASRVLTGDTGELFF.

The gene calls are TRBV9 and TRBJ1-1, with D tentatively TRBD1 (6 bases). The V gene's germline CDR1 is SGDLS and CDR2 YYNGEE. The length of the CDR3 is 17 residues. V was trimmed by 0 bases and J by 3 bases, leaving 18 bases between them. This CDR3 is CASSVAGGDFTDTEAFF. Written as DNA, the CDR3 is TGTGCCAGCAGCGTAGCTGGGGGCGACTTTACGGACACTGAAGCTTTCTTT.

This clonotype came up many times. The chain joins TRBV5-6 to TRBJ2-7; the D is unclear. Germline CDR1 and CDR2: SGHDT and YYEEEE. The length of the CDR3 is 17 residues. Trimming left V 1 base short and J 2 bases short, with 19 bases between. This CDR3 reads CASSLYPPDSQAYEQYF. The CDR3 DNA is TGTGCCAGCAGCTTGTACCCACCCGACTCTCAGGCCTACGAGCAGTACTTC.

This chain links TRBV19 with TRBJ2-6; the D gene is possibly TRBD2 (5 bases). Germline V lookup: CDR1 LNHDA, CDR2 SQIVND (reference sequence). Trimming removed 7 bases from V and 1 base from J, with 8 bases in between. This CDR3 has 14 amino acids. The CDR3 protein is CASNPGSGANVLTF. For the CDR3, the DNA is TGTGCCAGTAATCCGGGATCTGGGGCCAACGTCCTGACTTTC. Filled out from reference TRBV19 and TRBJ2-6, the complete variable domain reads DGGITQSPKYLFRKEGQNVTLSCEQNLNHDAMYWYRQDPGQGLRLIYYSQIVNDFQKGDIAEGYSVSREKKESFPLTVTSAQKNPTAFYLCASNPGSGANVLTFGAGSRLTVL.

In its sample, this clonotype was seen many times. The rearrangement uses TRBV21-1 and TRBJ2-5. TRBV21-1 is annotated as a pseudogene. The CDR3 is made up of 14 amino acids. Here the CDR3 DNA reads TGTGCCAGCATTCGAGGCAGGCAACAAGAGACCCAGTACTTC. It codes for CASIRGRQQETQYF.

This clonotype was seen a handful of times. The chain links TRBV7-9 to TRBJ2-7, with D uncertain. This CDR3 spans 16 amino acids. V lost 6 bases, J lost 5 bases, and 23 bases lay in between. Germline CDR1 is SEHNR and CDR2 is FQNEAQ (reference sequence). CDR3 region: CASSPPRSPRGNEQYF. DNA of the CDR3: TGTGCCAGCAGTCCCCCCCGGTCTCCCAGAGGCAACGAGCAGTACTTC. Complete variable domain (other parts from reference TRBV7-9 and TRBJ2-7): DTGVSQNPRHKITKRGQNVTFRCDPISEHNRLYWYRQTLGQGPEFLTYFQNEAQLEKSRLLSDRFSAERPKGSFSTLEIQRTEQGDSAMYLCASSPPRSPRGNEQYFGPGTRLTVT.

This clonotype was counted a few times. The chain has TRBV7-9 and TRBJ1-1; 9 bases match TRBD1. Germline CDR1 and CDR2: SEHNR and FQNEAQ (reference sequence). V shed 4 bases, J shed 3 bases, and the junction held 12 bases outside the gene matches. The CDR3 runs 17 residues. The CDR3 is CASSSPTGTGFDTEAFF. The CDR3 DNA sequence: TGTGCCAGCAGCTCACCCACCGGGACAGGGTTTGACACTGAAGCTTTCTTT.

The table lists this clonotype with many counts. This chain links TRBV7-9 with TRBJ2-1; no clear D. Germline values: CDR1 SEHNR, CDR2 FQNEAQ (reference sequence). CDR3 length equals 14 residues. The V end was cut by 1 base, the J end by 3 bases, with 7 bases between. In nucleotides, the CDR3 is TGTGCCAGCAGCTTAGGTAATATCTACAATGAGCAGTTCTTC. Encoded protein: CASSLGNIYNEQFF.

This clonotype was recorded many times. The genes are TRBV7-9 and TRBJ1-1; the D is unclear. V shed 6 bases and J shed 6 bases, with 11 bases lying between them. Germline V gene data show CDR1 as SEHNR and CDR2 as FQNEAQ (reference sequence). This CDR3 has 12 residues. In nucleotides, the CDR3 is TGTGCCAGCAGTTTATTGGGCCCTGAAGCTTTCTTT. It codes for CASSLLGPEAFF.

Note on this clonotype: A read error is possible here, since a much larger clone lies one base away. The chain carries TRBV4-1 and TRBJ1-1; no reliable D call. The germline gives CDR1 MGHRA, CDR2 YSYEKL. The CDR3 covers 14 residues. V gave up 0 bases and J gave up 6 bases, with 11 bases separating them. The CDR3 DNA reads TGCGCCAGCAGCCAAGATCCAGGTACTTCTGAAGCTTTCTTT. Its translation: CASSQDPGTSEAFF.

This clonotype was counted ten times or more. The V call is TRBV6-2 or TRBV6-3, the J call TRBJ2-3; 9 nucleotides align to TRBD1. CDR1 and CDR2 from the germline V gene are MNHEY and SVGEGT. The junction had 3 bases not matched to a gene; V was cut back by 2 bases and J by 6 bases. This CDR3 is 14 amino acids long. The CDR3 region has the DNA TGTGCCAGCAGTTACGTACAGGGGGCGGATACGCAGTATTTT. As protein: CASSYVQGADTQYF.

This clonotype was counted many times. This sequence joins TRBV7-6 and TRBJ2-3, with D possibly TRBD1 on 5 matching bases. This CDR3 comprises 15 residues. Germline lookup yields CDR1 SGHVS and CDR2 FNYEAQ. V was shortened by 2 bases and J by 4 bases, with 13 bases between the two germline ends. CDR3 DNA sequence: TGTGCCAGCAGCTTATACTTGGGGCAGGCAGATACGCAGTATTTT. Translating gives CASSLYLGQADTQYF.

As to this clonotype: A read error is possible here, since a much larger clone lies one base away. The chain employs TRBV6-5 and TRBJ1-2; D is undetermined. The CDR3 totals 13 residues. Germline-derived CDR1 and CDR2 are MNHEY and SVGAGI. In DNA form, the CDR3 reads TGTGCCGGCAGCCTGGTCAACAGAAATGGCTACACCTTC. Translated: CAGSLVNRNGYTF.

CDR3 sequence: CASSQGSGLAESTDTQYF. The CDR3 region has the DNA TGCGCCAGCAGCCAAGGGTCCGGACTAGCGGAAAGCACAGATACGCAGTATTTT. The chain couples TRBV4-3 to TRBJ2-3; 10 bases align to TRBD2. This CDR3 spans 18 amino acids. Germline loops: CDR1 LGHNA, CDR2 YSLEER. J gave up 0 bases and V 1 base, and 7 bases lay outside the gene matches.

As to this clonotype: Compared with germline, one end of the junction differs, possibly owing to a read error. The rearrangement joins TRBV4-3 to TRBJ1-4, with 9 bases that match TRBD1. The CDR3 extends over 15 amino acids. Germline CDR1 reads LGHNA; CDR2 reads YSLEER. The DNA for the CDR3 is TGCGCCAGCAGCCAGGGGACAGGGTCTGATGAAAAACTGATTTTT. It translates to CASSQGTGSDEKLIF.

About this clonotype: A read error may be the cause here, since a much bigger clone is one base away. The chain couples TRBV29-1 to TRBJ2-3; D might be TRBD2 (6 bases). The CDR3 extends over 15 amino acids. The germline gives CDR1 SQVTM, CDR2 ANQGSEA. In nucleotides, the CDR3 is TGCAGCGTTAAGGGTTGGGGGGAAGCCACAGATACGCAGTGTTTT. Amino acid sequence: CSVKGWGEATDTQCF.

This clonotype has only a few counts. CDR3 amino acids: CASSYSEDSGAEQFF. CDR3 DNA: TGTGCCAGCAGTTACTCCGAAGATAGCGGGGCTGAGCAGTTCTTC. The gene calls are TRBV6-2 or TRBV6-3 and TRBJ2-1, with 8 bases lining up with TRBD2. V trimming: 0 bases; J trimming: 9 bases; junction bases outside the gene matches: 7. This CDR3 has 15 amino acids. Germline-derived CDR1 and CDR2 are MNHEY and SVGEGT.

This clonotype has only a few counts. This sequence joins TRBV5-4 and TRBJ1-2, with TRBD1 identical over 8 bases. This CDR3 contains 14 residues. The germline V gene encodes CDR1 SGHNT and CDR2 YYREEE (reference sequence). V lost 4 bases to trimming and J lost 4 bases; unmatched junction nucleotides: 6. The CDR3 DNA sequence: TGTGCCAGCAGCATAGGACAGGGCGCCTATGGCTACACCTTC. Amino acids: CASSIGQGAYGYTF. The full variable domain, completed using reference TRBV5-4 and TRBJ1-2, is ETGVTQSPTHLIKTRGQQVTLRCSSQSGHNTVSWYQQALGQGPQFIFQYYREEENGRGNFPPRFSGLQFPNYSSELNVNALELDDSALYLCASSIGQGAYGYTFGSGTRLTVV.

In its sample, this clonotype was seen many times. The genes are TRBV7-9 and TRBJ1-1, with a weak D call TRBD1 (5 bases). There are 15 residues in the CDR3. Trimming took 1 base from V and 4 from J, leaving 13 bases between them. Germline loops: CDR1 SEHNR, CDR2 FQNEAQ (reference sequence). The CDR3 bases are TGTGCCAGCAGCTTAGTAGATTCGGGGCCCACTGAAGCTTTCTTT. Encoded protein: CASSLVDSGPTEAFF.